This paragraph covers one TCR beta chain sequence. These data are taken from a study of PD-1 and CTLA-4 blockade in melanoma. Clones were read by immunoSEQ multiplex PCR, and TCRdb kept only the in-frame ones, dropping some. The data hold about 32,000 clones, with about 87% observed a single time. Germline CDR1 MNHEY, CDR2 SVGAGI. This CDR3 contains 14 residues. Trimming removed 6 bases from V and 4 bases from J; junction bases left unmatched: 4. The sample in question was CD8+ T cells from peripheral blood, obtained from a patient given anti-PD-1 treatment. The rearrangement joins TRBV6-5 to TRBJ2-1, with 9 bases lining up with TRBD1. The clonotype comes from a human donor with melanoma. DNA of the CDR3: TGTGCCAGCAGGGGACAGGGCGATTACAATGAGCAGTTCTTC. The encoded protein is CASRGQGDYNEQFF.